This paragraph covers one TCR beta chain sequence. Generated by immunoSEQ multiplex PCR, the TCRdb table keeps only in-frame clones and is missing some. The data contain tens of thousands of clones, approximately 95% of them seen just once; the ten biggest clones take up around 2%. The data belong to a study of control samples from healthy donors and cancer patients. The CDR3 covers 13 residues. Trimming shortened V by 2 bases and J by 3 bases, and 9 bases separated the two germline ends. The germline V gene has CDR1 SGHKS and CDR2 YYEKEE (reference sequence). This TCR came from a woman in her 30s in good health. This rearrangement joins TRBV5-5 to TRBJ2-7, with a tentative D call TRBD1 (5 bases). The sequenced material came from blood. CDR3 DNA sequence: TGTGCCAGCAGCTTTAGACAGTACTACGAGCAGTACTTC. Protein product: CASSFRQYYEQYF.